Shown below are 9 T cell receptor beta chains from a single sample sequenced in a study of blood T cell repertoires in COVID-19. Repertoires were generated with immunoSEQ multiplex PCR, while TCRdb's copy carries only in-frame clones and drops some. The sample carries around 290,000 clones, approximately 88% recorded once. Material: PBMCs or T cells enriched from blood (not recorded which). These receptor sequences come from a woman in her 40s who had recovered from COVID-19.

The rearrangement uses TRBV3-1 (or the pseudogene TRBV3-2) and TRBJ2-7, with 10 nucleotides matching TRBD1. The CDR3 is 13 amino acids. The V segment lost 6 bases and the J segment 4 bases; nucleotides outside the gene matches: 3. The germline V gene encodes CDR1 LGHDT and CDR2 YNNKEL (reference sequence). Here the CDR3 DNA reads TGTGCCAGCAGTGGGACAGGGGCATACGAGCAGTACTTC. Translation: CASSGTGAYEQYF.

The chain uses TRBV7-2 and TRBJ2-7; D perhaps matches TRBD2 (6 bases). Germline loops: CDR1 SGHTA, CDR2 FQGNSA. V was cut by 1 base and J by 0 bases, with 7 bases left in between. This CDR3 is built from 14 residues. CDR3 sequence (DNA): TGTGCCAGCAGCTTAGGCGGGATCTCCTACGAGCAGTACTTC. This gives the protein CASSLGGISYEQYF.

This chain connects TRBV5-1 to TRBJ1-2; 10 bases fit TRBD1. The CDR3 length is 15 residues. The ends lost 6 bases at V and 1 base at J; junction bases unmatched: 6. Germline loops: CDR1 SGHRS, CDR2 YFSETQ. CDR3 in DNA: TGCGCCAGCACTCTGACAGGGGGCGGTAACTATGGCTACACCTTC. Translation: CASTLTGGGNYGYTF.

This chain joins TRBV2 and TRBJ2-1, with D hard to call. The CDR3 is 14 amino acids. Trimming removed 7 bases from V and 2 bases from J, with 12 bases in between. CDR1 SNHLY and CDR2 FYNNEI come from the germline V gene. The CDR3 region is CASTLAGPYNEQFF. The CDR3 region has the DNA TGTGCCAGCACGCTGGCAGGTCCCTACAATGAGCAGTTCTTC.

V usage is TRBV5-1 and J usage is TRBJ2-7; D is possibly TRBD1 (6 bases). Germline V gene sequence: CDR1 SGHRS, CDR2 YFSETQ. CDR3 length equals 14 residues. The V end lost 4 bases, the J end lost 6 bases, and 17 bases lay between the germline ends. CDR3: CASSKSRGTVEQYF. The DNA of the CDR3 is TGCGCCAGCAGCAAATCGAGGGGGACGGTCGAGCAGTACTTC.

This clone has just one count. Here the CDR3 reads CASSSTGYRSGELFF. Written as DNA, the CDR3 is TGTGCCAGCAGCTCGACAGGGTATAGAAGCGGGGAGCTGTTTTTT. V gene TRBV7-9 combines with J gene TRBJ2-2; 7 bases align to TRBD1. In germline, CDR1 is SEHNR, CDR2 FQNEAQ (reference sequence). The CDR3 spans 15 residues. J lost 7 bases, V lost 4 bases, and 9 bases had no gene match.

This clone was observed a few times. The CDR3 DNA reads as TGTGCCAGCAGCTTGGGACAGGGGGTGAATCAGCCCCAGCATTTT. Residues: CASSLGQGVNQPQHF. This chain joins TRBV5-5 and TRBJ1-5; 9 bases are shared with TRBD1. The ends lost 0 bases at V and 4 bases at J; junction bases unmatched: 2. CDR1 and CDR2 from the germline V gene are SGHKS and YYEKEE (reference sequence). CDR3 length: 15 residues.

This clone appeared a few times. The rearrangement links TRBV2 to TRBJ1-2; D may be TRBD1 (5 bases). This CDR3 has 13 amino acids. Deletions cut 7 bases from V and 4 bases from J, with 13 bases between. The germline V gene has CDR1 SNHLY and CDR2 FYNNEI. The CDR3 loop is CASTPTVVYGYTF. The CDR3 DNA reads TGTGCCAGCACCCCGACAGTCGTCTATGGCTACACCTTC.

This clone was counted only a few times. V usage is TRBV6-5 and J usage is TRBJ1-1; no clear D. Trimming shortened V by 2 bases and J by 1 base, and 5 bases separated the two germline ends. Germline values: CDR1 MNHEY, CDR2 SVGAGI. There are 13 residues in the CDR3. In DNA form, the CDR3 reads TGTGCCAGCAGTTACCAGCGGAACACTGAAGCTTTCTTT. Its protein is CASSYQRNTEAFF.